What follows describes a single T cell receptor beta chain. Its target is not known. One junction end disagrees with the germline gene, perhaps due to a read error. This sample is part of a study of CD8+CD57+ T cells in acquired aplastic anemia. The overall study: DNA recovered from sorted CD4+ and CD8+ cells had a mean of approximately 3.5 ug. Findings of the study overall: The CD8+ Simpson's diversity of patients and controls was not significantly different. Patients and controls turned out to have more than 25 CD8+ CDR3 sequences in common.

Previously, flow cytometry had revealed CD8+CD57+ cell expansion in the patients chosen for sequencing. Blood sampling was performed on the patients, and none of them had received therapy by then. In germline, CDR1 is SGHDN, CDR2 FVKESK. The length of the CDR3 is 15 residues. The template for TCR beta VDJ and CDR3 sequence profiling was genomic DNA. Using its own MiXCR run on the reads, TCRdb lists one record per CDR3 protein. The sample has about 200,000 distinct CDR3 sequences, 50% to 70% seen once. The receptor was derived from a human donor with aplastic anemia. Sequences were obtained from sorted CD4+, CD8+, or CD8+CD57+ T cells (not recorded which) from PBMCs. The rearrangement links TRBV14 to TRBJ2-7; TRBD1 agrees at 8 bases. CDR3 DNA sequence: TGTGCCAGCAGCAAGGACAGGGACCGGGACTGCGAGCAGTGCTTC. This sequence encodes CASSKDRDRDCEQCF.